The text below deals with one TCR beta chain. Its target antigen remains unknown. Nothing much larger sits one base from this clone, and base qualities are not available. Here V drops 3 bases and J drops 6 bases, and the junction holds 4 bases not matched to any gene. The germline V gene (reference sequence) yields SEHNR for CDR1 and FQNEAQ for CDR2. Taken from cysteine to phenylalanine, the CDR3 has 14 residues. Solely the CDR3 DNA is kept, with 42 bases framed from the first base. In total, approximately 700 healthy bone marrow donors made up the cohort. At the time of sampling, every cohort member was nominally healthy, though immune exposures that went unrecorded were likely present. The donor was CMV seropositive and belonged to the group of around 300 seropositive cohort members. A peripheral blood sample was provided by each donor, and peripheral blood mononuclear cells were used for TCR beta sequencing. Genomic DNA was extracted from the blood cell samples with the Qiagen DNeasy Blood Extraction Kit.

This entry belongs to a study of cytomegalovirus exposure and HLA in healthy donors (dated 2017 in TCRdb). Regarding the study in general: An earlier analysis of 550 to 700 of the donors reported about 250 Gb of sequence data and 117 million unique TCR beta sequences from 190 million or so T cells. About 280 gigabases of sequencing data and 91 million or so unique TCR sequences made up an early release that covered 500 to 700 HLA-typed donors. Among the roughly 390 genotyped donors, under 90% belonged to the genetic ancestry cluster associated with self-reported Caucasian donors. The aim of the study was to test whether cataloging public T cell receptors could identify signatures of past pathogen exposure. Using immunosequencing, the study profiled T cell repertoires from about 620 subjects and related those repertoires to cytomegalovirus serostatus. Along with the approximately 700-subject first cohort, a separate validation cohort of over a hundred different subjects was used. To predict cytomegalovirus infection status, the study brought together high-throughput TCR immunosequencing, statistical association of individual TCRs with disease status, and machine learning. A later analysis re-analyzed previously published TCR beta repertoires from 500 to 700 donors and added high-resolution HLA genotyping to study TCR occurrence patterns. In the later analysis, no new phenotypic data were used to find candidate immune exposures; instead, reliance was placed on TCR beta sequences and their occurrence across donors. An earlier analysis of some 500 of the donors used high-throughput TCR beta sequencing to judge whether each TCR beta V gene segment behaved as functional or pseudogenic. Alongside the repertoire data, information on donor age, sex, ethnicity and CMV serostatus was compiled. Genome-wide SNP genotypes for about 65% of the 666 donors were used in a later genetic analysis, which treated that subset as a discovery cohort. All discovery cohort repertoires had been generated on a single sequencing platform. HLA typing included class I and class II loci at four-digit resolution. Typing coverage varied by locus: about 620-640 donors for A, B, C, DRB1 and DQB1; 500 to 550 for DQA1; about 590 for DPA1; approximately 470 for DPB1. Roughly five DR-DQ haplotypes were handled as single units for association and clustering, since linkage in the cohort was strong. Across around 400 genotyped donors of the cohort, an average of about 200,000 unique TCR beta nucleotide sequences per donor were sequenced, and roughly 20% of those sequences were non-productive.

The library was obtained by the immunoSEQ multiplex PCR assay. A mixture of 60 forward primers for TCR Vbeta segments and 13 reverse primers for TCR Jbeta segments was used in the multiplex PCR. The CDR3 region of rearranged TCR beta genes was amplified from genomic DNA with a multiplex PCR assay. Amplified TCR beta libraries were sequenced as 87-base-pair reads on the Illumina HiSeq System. On the study's bioinformatics: A later analysis counted about 80 million unique TCR beta chains across the 550 to 800 repertoires, and 9.5 million to 11 million of these chains were shared by at least two donors. To remove PCR and sequencing errors, raw reads were error-corrected and collapsed into unique sequences using a nearest-neighbor algorithm that merged closely related sequences. To assign V, D and J gene segments, CDR3 sequences were aligned to IMGT reference sequences. Each retained sequence needed at least a six-nucleotide match to both a V gene segment and a J gene segment. A rearrangement counted as productive if the CDR3 had no stop codons and remained in frame with V and J, and every other rearrangement counted as non-productive. CDR3 was defined by IMGT convention, running from the second conserved V-encoded cysteine to the conserved J-encoded phenylalanine. The earlier analysis of about 560 of the donors excluded any sequence lacking an unambiguous match to a single V gene segment. In an earlier analysis of more than 500 of the donors, a V segment was called functional when productive rearrangements were above 56.7%, and segregating when the standard deviation between donors exceeded 5%. A statistical classification framework was built for diagnosing cytomegalovirus status from the catalog of TCR beta chain sequences. In a later analysis, TCR nucleotide sequences were compared against IMGT/GENE-DB human TR gene sequences so that V and J genes could be assigned. The TCRdist pipeline was used in a later analysis to assign CDR3 sequences and most-parsimonious VDJ recombination scenarios. In a later analysis, every TCR beta chain was defined by the combination of its CDR3 amino acid sequence and its V-gene family, and reads without a unique V-gene family were dropped. In a later analysis, around 600 highly shared, low-generation-probability nucleotide sequences were removed to address suspected cross-contamination and a sequencing artifact. In a later analysis, a clonal expansion index for each public chain was calculated from normalized within-repertoire ranks of inferred template counts. Generation probabilities in a later analysis came from a VDJ recombination model fitted to out-of-frame rearrangements, and those results were checked against IGoR. In a later analysis, TCR-TCR, TCR-HLA and TCR-CMV co-occurrence was scored with hypergeometric tests, and a repertoire-size bias correction was applied to TCR pairs. A later analysis estimated false discovery rates by permuting HLA or CMV assignments 20 times. A later analysis grouped co-occurring TCRs with DBSCAN, adding TCRdist sequence similarity when clustering within HLA-allele-positive subsets. Co-occurrence clustering excluded repertoires with fewer than 30,000 or more than 120,000 public chains, plus five with anomalous nucleotide sharing. TCRdb took this table from immuneACCESS and kept in-frame rearrangements with V and J called. Such tables lack part of the clones; where checked against another copy, unresolved V genes explain under half of the gap, and the rest is unexplained. The V and J calls and clone size were taken over from that table, and D and trimming were inferred from the DNA. This sample has approximately 190,000 clones in its table, and 75% to 80% of those were observed once. The top ten constitute around 5.9% of the sample.

Points the paper makes about the study in general: The presence/absence analyses assumed that sequencing depth was roughly uniform across donors, and that assumption may not be true. Because the 87-base-pair reads could not distinguish some IMGT-functional V segments, including TRBV6-2 and TRBV6-3, those segments were excluded. Several of the top co-occurrence clusters appeared to be linked to parvovirus B19, influenza, CMV and Epstein-Barr virus, according to a later analysis. Correlated functional status among segregating V segments might reflect linkage disequilibrium, but an unknown experimental factor could not be ruled out. A later genetic analysis reported fewer N-insertions in productive TCRs among donors in an Asian-associated ancestry cluster than the roughly 620-donor mean. V-gene and J-gene trimming of TCR beta chains was associated with a missense DCLRE1C variant in a later genetic analysis, and the association was replicated in an independent cohort. For the cohort, immune exposure information was limited to CMV serostatus. Because HLA typing was unavailable for some donors at each locus, only the typed subset was used in association tests. The authors suggested that the approach could potentially be extended to other disease states and immunological phenotypes. In a later analysis, 16,951 TCR beta sequences were associated with specific HLA alleles at a false discovery rate of 0.05. According to a later analysis, most CMV-associated TCR beta chains appeared to be HLA-restricted, and the HLA associations seemed to be driven largely by CMV exposure. In a later analysis, HLA-associated TCR beta chains showed more clonal expansion and lower generation probabilities than non-associated chains that were equally common. The sequencing pipeline was judged likely to have produced a cluster of highly shared sequence variants as a technical artifact. In an earlier analysis of some 640 of the donors, most TCR beta V segments were observed in productive rearrangements about 87% or about 30% of the time, broadly matching IMGT annotations. In vitro tests confirmed that a few of the cytomegalovirus-associated TCR beta chains recognize cytomegalovirus antigens. When HLA alleles, especially DR and DQ, strongly co-occurred, attributing TCR associations to individual alleles was difficult. This cohort had only TCR beta chains sequenced, and the lack of alpha or paired-chain data limited which features could be detected. Because counts were too low, seventeen rarely observed V segments, including chromosome 9 orphons, were excluded from the earlier analysis of roughly 580 of the donors. A further reported finding was that TCR beta sequences accurately predicted the HLA-A and HLA-B alleles for most subjects in the first cohort. According to a later analysis, TCR association rates differed among HLA loci, with DRB1 alleles showing the most associated TCRs and HLA-C alleles showing the fewest. A total of 150 to 200 TCR beta chains were listed by the study as associated with cytomegalovirus. Most TCR sequences were seen in very few donors, while some public TCRs were found in many individuals. The classifier was reported to diagnose cytomegalovirus status with high specificity and sensitivity in both the original and validation cohorts.

The rearrangement joined TRBV7-9 to TRBJ2-7, and 11 junction bases match TRBD2. The TCR sequence derives from a woman aged 30 to 39 in good health and CMV-seropositive. Specimen: PBMCs. The base sequence is TGTGCCAGCAGCTTGACTAGCGGGATGGGCGAGCAGTACTTC. Its coded protein is CASSLTSGMGEQYF.